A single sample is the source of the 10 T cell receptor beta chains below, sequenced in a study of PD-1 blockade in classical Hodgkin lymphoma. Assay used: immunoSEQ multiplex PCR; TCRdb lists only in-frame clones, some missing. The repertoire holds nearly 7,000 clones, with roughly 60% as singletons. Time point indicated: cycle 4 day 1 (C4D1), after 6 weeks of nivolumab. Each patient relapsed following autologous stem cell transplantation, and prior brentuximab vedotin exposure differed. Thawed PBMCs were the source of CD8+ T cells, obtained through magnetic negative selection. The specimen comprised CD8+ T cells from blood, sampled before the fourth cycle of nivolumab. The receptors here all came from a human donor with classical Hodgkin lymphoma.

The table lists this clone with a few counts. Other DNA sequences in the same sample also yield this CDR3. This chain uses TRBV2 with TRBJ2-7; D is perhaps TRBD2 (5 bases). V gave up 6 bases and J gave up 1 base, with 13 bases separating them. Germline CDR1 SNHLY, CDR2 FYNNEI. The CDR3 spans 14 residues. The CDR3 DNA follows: TGTGCCAGCAGCCGAGGGCAGCAATCCTACGAGCAGTACTTC. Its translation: CASSRGQQSYEQYF.

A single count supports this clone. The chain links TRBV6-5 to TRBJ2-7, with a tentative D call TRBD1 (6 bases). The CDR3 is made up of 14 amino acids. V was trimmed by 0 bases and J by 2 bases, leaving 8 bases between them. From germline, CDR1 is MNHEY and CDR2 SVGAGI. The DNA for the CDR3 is TGTGCCAGCAGTTACTCGGGGGACACCTACGAGCAGTACTTC. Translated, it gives CASSYSGDTYEQYF.

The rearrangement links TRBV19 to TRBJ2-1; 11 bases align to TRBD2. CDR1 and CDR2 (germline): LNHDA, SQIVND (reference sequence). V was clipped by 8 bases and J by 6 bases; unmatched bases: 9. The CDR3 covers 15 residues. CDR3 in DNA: TGTGCCAGTGAAGCTCTAGCGGGAGGCACCAATGAGCAGTTCTTC. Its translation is CASEALAGGTNEQFF. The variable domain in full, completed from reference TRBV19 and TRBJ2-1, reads DGGITQSPKYLFRKEGQNVTLSCEQNLNHDAMYWYRQDPGQGLRLIYYSQIVNDFQKGDIAEGYSVSREKKESFPLTVTSAQKNPTAFYLCASEALAGGTNEQFFGPGTRLTVL.

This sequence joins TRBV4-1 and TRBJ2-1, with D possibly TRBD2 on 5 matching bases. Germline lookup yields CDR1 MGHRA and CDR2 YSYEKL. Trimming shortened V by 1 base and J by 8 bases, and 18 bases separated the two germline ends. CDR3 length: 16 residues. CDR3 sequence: CASSQALANFRDEQFF. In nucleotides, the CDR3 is TGCGCCAGCAGCCAAGCTCTAGCTAACTTTAGGGATGAGCAGTTCTTC.

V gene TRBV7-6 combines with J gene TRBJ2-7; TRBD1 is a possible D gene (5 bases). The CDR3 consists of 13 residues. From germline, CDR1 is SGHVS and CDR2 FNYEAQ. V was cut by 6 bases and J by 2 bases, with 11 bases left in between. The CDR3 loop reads CASSQGAAYEQYF. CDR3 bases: TGTGCCAGCAGTCAAGGGGCGGCCTACGAGCAGTACTTC. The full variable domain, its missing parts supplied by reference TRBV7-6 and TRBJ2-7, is GAGVSQSPRYKVTKRGQDVALRCDPISGHVSLYWYRQALGQGPEFLTYFNYEAQQDKSGLPNDRFSAERPEGSISTLTIQRTEQRDSAMYRCASSQGAAYEQYFGPGTRLTVT.

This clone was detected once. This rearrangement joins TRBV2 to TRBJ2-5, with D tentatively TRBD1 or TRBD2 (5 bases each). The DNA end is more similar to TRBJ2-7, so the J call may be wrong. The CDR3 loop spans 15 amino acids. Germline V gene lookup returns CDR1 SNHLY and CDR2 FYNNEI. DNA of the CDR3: TGTGCCAGCAGTGAGATCGGGGCCCCGCACTACGAGCAGTACTTC. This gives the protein CASSEIGAPHYEQYF.

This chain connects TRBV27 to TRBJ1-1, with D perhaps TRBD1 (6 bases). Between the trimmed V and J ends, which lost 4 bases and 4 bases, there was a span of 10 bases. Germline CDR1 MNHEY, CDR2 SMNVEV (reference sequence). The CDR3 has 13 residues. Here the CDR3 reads CASSSQGFTEAFF. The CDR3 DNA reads TGTGCCAGCAGTTCCCAGGGGTTCACTGAAGCTTTCTTT.

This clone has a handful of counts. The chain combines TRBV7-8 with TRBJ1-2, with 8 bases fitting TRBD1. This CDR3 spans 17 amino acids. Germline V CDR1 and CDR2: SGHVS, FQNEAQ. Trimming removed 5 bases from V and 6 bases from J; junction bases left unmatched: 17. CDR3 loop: CASSTYGAPDRGDGYTF. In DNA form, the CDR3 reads TGTGCCAGCAGCACCTACGGGGCCCCAGACAGGGGTGATGGCTACACCTTC.

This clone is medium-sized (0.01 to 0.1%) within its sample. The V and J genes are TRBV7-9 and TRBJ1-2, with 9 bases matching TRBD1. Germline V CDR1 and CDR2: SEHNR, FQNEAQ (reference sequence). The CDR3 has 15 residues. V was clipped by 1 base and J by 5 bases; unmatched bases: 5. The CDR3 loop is CASSLGGQGLYGYTF. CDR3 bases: TGTGCCAGCAGCTTAGGAGGACAGGGGTTATATGGCTACACCTTC.

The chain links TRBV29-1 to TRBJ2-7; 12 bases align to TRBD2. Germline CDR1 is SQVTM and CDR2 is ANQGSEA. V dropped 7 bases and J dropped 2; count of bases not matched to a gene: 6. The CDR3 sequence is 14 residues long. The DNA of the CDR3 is TGCAGCGCCGAACTAGCGGGAGGCACCTACGAGCAGTACTTC. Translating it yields CSAELAGGTYEQYF.